This entry concerns a single T cell receptor beta chain. Its antigen is undetermined. These data come from a study of CXCR3-negative and CXCR3-positive naive CD8 T cells. CDR1 and CDR2 (germline): SGDLS, YYNGEE. The CDR3 is made up of 15 amino acids. Via 5' RACE with UMI labels, TRB cDNA libraries were prepared. TCRdb derives one entry per CDR3 protein from the 5' RACE reads, leaving out DNA. The sample data list about 120,000 distinct CDR3 sequences. The sorting of each CD8+ T cell subset was done in triplicate, at 250,000 to 300,000 cells each. General study points: Cryopreserved cells partially lost CXCR3 expression, and fresh PBMCs were used in most assays. Comparison of naive CXCR3-negative and CXCR3-positive cells revealed similar TRBV-TRBJ usage, while memory cells differed. Both naive subsets showed comparably high diversity, and memory CD8+ cells showed much lower diversity.

The specimen was naive CXCR3- CD8+ T cells from blood. Subset denoted: CD45RO-CCR7+CD27+CD95- naive CD8+ T cells lacking CXCR3 (TNR3-). The chain is built from TRBV9 and TRBJ2-5; TCRdb's D call, TRBD1, is unchecked because there is no DNA. The source of this sequence is a human donor in good health. Some clones in this sample may be carry-over from other donors' samples. This CDR3 is CASSASGGHQETQYF. Combining the CDR3 with reference TRBV9 and TRBJ2-5 gives the whole variable domain DSGVTQTPKHLITATGQRVTLRCSPRSGDLSVYWYQQSLDQGLQFLIQYYNGEERAKGNILERFSAQQFPDLHSELNLSSLELGDSALYFCASSASGGHQETQYFGPGTRLLVL.